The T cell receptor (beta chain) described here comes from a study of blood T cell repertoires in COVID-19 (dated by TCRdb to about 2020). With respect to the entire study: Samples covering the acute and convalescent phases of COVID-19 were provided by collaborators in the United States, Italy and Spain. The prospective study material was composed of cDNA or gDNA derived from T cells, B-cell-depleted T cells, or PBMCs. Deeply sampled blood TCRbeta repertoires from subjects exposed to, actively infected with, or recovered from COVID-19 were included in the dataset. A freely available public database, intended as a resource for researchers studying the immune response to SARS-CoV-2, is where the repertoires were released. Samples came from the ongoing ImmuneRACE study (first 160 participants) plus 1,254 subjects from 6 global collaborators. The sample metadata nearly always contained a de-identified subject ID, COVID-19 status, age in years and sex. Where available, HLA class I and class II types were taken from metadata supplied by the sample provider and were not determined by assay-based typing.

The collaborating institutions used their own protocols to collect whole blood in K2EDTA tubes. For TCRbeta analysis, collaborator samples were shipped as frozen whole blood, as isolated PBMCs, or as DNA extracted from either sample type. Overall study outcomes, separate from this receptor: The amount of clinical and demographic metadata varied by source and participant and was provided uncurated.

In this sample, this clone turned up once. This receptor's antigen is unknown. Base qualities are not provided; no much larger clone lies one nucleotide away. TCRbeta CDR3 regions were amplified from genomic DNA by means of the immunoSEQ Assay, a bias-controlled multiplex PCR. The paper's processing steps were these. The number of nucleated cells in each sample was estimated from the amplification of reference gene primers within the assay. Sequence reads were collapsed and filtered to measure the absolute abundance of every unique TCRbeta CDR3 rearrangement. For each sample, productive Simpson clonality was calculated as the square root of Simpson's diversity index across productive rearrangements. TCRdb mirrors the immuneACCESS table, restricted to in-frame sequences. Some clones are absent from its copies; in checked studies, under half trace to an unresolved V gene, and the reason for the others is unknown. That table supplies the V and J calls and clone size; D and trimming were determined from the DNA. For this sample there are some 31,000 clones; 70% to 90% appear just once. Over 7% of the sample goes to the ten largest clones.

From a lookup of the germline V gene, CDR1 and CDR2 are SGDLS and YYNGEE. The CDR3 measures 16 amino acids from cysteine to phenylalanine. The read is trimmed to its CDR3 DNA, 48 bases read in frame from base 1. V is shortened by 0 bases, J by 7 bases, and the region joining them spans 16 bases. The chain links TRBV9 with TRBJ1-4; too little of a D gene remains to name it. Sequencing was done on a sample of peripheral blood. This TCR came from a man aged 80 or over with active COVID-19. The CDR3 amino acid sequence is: CASSVATLGGGEKLFF. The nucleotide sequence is TGTGCCAGCAGCGTAGCTACCCTCGGAGGCGGTGAAAAACTGTTTTTT.